Listed here are 3 T cell receptor beta chains from one sample, sequenced in a study of vaccination and CD4 T cells after COVID-19. Sequence data for DNA of cultured CD4+ T cells were generated by the Oncomine TCR Beta short-read assay. One entry per CDR3 protein results from TCRdb running MiXCR on the PCR reads. The table lists about 8,000 distinct CDR3 sequences, 51% of them singletons. Regarding treatment: approximately nine-day PBMC culture with coronavirus spike peptide pools or control peptides (ViraFEST assay). No antigen is known for these receptors. Sequencing was performed on CD4+ T cells from blood, cultured in vitro. Source of these receptors: a human donor who had recovered from COVID-19.

V and J are TRBV12-3 or TRBV12-4 and TRBJ2-1, with no clear D. Trimming stripped 8 bases from V and 8 bases from J, with 10 bases between. CDR3 length: 11 amino acids. In DNA form, the CDR3 reads TGTGCCAGCGGTCTCGTGGATGAGCAGTTCTTC. Translated: CASGLVDEQFF.

V gene TRBV9 combines with J gene TRBJ1-1; D unresolved. Germline values: CDR1 SGDLS, CDR2 YYNGEE. The length of the CDR3 is 14 residues. The V end lost 4 bases, the J end lost 1 base, and 11 bases lay between the germline ends. CDR3 bases: TGTGCCAGCAGCCCTGGACGGCGGAACACTGAAGCTTTCTTT. Translating it yields CASSPGRRNTEAFF.

In this sample, this clonotype turned up a few times. The chain links TRBV27 to TRBJ1-2; D not resolved. CDR1 and CDR2 (germline): MNHEY, SMNVEV (reference sequence). CDR3 length: 14 residues. V was pared by 5 bases and J by 5 bases, with 15 bases between. CDR3 nucleotide sequence: TGTGCCAGCAGTAGGTCCGGGAGAGAGTATGGCTACACCTTC. It is translated as CASSRSGREYGYTF.